Here is one T cell receptor beta chain with its context. The sample originates from a study of blood T cell repertoires in COVID-19. J lost 3 bases, V lost 7 bases, and 14 bases had no gene match. This CDR3 has 16 residues. The V gene's germline CDR1 is MNHEY and CDR2 SMNVEV (reference sequence). The repertoire was sequenced with immunoSEQ multiplex PCR; TCRdb's copy has only in-frame clones and lacks some. The sample carries about 130,000 clones, roughly 88% recorded once. The receptor's source is a woman aged 80 or older with acute or convalescent COVID-19. The sample was peripheral blood. The chain is built from TRBV27 and TRBJ2-7, with 8 bases lining up with TRBD1. The CDR3 region is CASTPIGQGELYEQYF. The CDR3 DNA reads as TGTGCCAGCACCCCGATCGGACAGGGTGAGCTCTACGAGCAGTACTTC.